This entry features one T cell receptor (beta chain) sequence. This sample was included in a study of Ad26.COV2.S vaccination and SARS-CoV-2 variants. Background on the study: Doses of Ad26.COV2.S were injected into muscle once or twice, 56 days apart.

CDR1 MNHEY and CDR2 SVGEGT come from the germline V gene. This CDR3 is built from 14 residues. Trimming took 3 bases from V and 0 from J, leaving 8 bases between them. The treatment was: 15 to 20 received Ad26.COV2.S at low or high dose, single or two shots; 5 received placebo; per-sample allocation not given. Day 63 after the first injection of vaccine or placebo was the sampling time. Sequencing was performed with immunoSEQ multiplex PCR; in TCRdb, only in-frame clones are kept and a portion is missing. The table records roughly 700,000 clones, more than 70% of them present only once. This receptor was obtained from a person aged 18 to 59 who received the Ad26.COV2.S COVID-19 vaccine or a placebo. The specimen was peripheral blood, collected in a trial of Ad26.COV2.S vaccine versus placebo. The chain carries TRBV6-2 or TRBV6-3 and TRBJ1-1; the D gene is possibly TRBD1 (6 bases). The CDR3 protein is CASSYQGMNTEAFF. Here the CDR3 DNA reads TGTGCCAGCAGTTATCAGGGGATGAACACTGAAGCTTTCTTT.